The sequence of this TCR beta chain was determined in a study of T cell repertoires in aging, cancer and after chemotherapy. Study in general: Donors were grouped into six age bands spanning 30 or younger through 70 or older. Patients with glioblastoma brain tumors were sampled before and after temozolomide-based therapy.

In regard to this clonotype: Its antigen is still unknown. The junction and the germline gene differ at one end; a read error may be behind it.

Study conclusions and caveats: Compared with age-matched healthy donors, untreated hematological or solid cancer patients showed higher blood TCR clonality.

Rearranged V-D-J TRB sequences were amplified with a mixed TRB-A/B primer pool. TCRdb reprocessed the multiplex PCR reads via MiXCR and lists one record per CDR3 protein. The table shows more than 1,500 distinct CDR3 sequences, with roughly 22% occurring only once. CDR3 length equals 14 residues. Per germline, CDR1 SGHKS and CDR2 YYEKEE (reference sequence). The template was genomic DNA from peripheral blood, not RNA. The sequenced sample was blood. The TCR originated in a human donor with a solid tumor. The chain is built from TRBV5-5 and TRBJ2-3, with D unclear. CDR3 residues: CASSTSSGTDTQYF. CDR3 DNA: TGCGCCAGCAGTACCAGTTCCGGCACAGATACGCAGTATTTT.